Detailed here is one T cell receptor (beta chain). The study recruited people aged about 18 to 90 years across more than 20 US areas. Cohort allocation depended upon clinical history that participants reported. Two consecutive negative NP/OP PCR tests, clearance, or resolved symptoms defined Cohort 3 recovery. CDR3 length equals 16 residues. Per the germline V gene, CDR1 is SGHRS and CDR2 is YFSETQ. The trim removed 4 bases at V and 3 bases at J, leaving 11 bases unmatched. This entry is derived from a study of blood T cell repertoires in COVID-19. Sequenced by immunoSEQ multiplex PCR; TCRdb stores in-frame clones only, minus some. The sample lists about 310,000 clones; roughly 90% were seen once.

V and J are TRBV5-1 and TRBJ2-3; 7 bases are a match to TRBD2. Sequencing was done on a sample of PBMCs or T cells enriched from blood (not recorded which). This TCR was recovered from a middle-aged woman who had recovered from COVID-19. This CDR3 reads CASSLTSRIQTDTQYF. The CDR3 coding sequence is TGCGCCAGCAGCCTGACTAGCCGCATTCAGACAGATACGCAGTATTTT. The full variable domain, its missing parts supplied by reference TRBV5-1 and TRBJ2-3, is KAGVTQTPRYLIKTRGQQVTLSCSPISGHRSVSWYQQTPGQGLQFLFEYFSETQRNKGNFPGRFSGRQFSNSRSEMNVSTLELGDSALYLCASSLTSRIQTDTQYFGPGTRLTVL.